These 17 T cell receptor beta chains came from one sample sequenced in a study of blood T cell repertoires in COVID-19. Assay: immunoSEQ multiplex PCR; the TCRdb copy retains only in-frame clones and omits some. Altogether more than 300,000 clones are present, roughly 88% being singletons, with the ten largest covering 1.5% to 2%. Source material: peripheral blood. These receptors all stem from a woman under 40 with COVID-19, enrolled during active disease.

The chain combines TRBV15 with TRBJ2-1; TRBD1 agrees at 7 bases. This CDR3 comprises 13 residues. V shed 5 bases and J 7 bases; nucleotides not matched to a gene: 5. Germline assignment: CDR1 LNHNV and CDR2 YYDKDF (reference sequence). The CDR3 DNA follows: TGTGCCACCAGCCCCCGACAGGGAAATGAGCAGTTCTTC. Amino acid sequence: CATSPRQGNEQFF.

The chain uses TRBV27 and TRBJ2-3; perhaps TRBD1 as D (5 bases). V shed 2 bases and J shed 6 bases, with 12 bases lying between them. The CDR3 is made up of 14 amino acids. The germline gives CDR1 MNHEY, CDR2 SMNVEV (reference sequence). The chain's CDR3 is CASSLIPRADTQYF. The CDR3 DNA reads as TGTGCCAGCAGTTTAATCCCCAGGGCTGATACGCAGTATTTT.

The chain combines TRBV2 with TRBJ1-4, with 7 bases aligning to TRBD1. The CDR3 runs 14 residues. The V gene's germline CDR1 is SNHLY and CDR2 FYNNEI. The J segment lost 4 bases and the V segment lost 4 bases, leaving 3 bases of the junction unmatched. CDR3 region: CASSVGTDNEKLFF. In DNA form, the CDR3 reads TGTGCCAGCAGTGTTGGGACAGATAATGAAAAACTGTTTTTT.

V usage is TRBV6-1 and J usage is TRBJ2-7; D might be TRBD1 (6 bases). The CDR3 is made up of 13 amino acids. With 3 bases removed from V and 2 bases from J, the gap between germline ends came to 8 bases. CDR1 MNHNS and CDR2 SASEGT come from the germline V gene. The CDR3 nucleotides read TGTGCCAGCAGTGAGGGACAACCCTACGAGCAGTACGTC. Translation gives CASSEGQPYEQYV.

V gene TRBV2 combines with J gene TRBJ2-3; the match to TRBD2 covers 11 bases. The length of the CDR3 is 14 residues. Trimming at V came to 10 bases and at J to 6 bases, leaving 9 bases not matched to a gene. Germline-derived CDR1 and CDR2 are SNHLY and FYNNEI. CDR3 DNA: TGTGCCATCATAACTAGCGGGGGTGCCGATACGCAGTATTTT. This sequence encodes CAIITSGGADTQYF.

The rearrangement joins TRBV9 to TRBJ2-1; D is perhaps TRBD1 (6 bases). With 5 bases removed from V and 3 bases from J, the gap between germline ends came to 12 bases. From germline, CDR1 is SGDLS and CDR2 YYNGEE. The CDR3 contains 14 residues. CDR3 protein: CASSSGASYNEQFF. The CDR3 coding sequence is TGTGCCAGCAGTTCAGGGGCTAGCTACAATGAGCAGTTCTTC.

The genes are TRBV28 and TRBJ1-5; tentatively, D is TRBD1 (5 bases). The germline gives CDR1 MDHEN, CDR2 SYDVKM. V was clipped by 5 bases and J by 5 bases, with 13 bases between them. The CDR3 has 14 residues. The CDR3 bases are TGTGCCAGCAGTACAAGGGGTGGGTATCAGCCCCAGCATTTT. Translation gives CASSTRGGYQPQHF.

This clone came up once. The chain carries TRBV7-2 and TRBJ1-3; TRBD1 aligns across 8 bases. The CDR3 totals 14 residues. The V gene end was trimmed by 3 bases and the J gene end by 5 bases; junction bases not matched to a gene: 3. Germline values: CDR1 SGHTA, CDR2 FQGNSA. The CDR3 reads CASSFRDRRNTIYF. The CDR3 DNA reads TGTGCCAGCAGCTTCCGGGACAGGAGAAACACCATATATTTT.

The V and J genes are TRBV2 and TRBJ2-7; D gene unclear. Germline values: CDR1 SNHLY, CDR2 FYNNEI. The germline V and J ends were trimmed by 3 bases and 0 bases, with 3 bases remaining between them. This CDR3 spans 12 amino acids. The CDR3 nucleotides read TGTGCCAGCAGTGAGAGCTCCTACGAGCAGTACGTC. This encodes CASSESSYEQYV.

The chain combines TRBV6-6 with TRBJ1-2, with 11 bases aligning to TRBD1. The CDR3 length is 14 residues. V trimming: 5 bases; J trimming: 11 bases; junction bases outside the gene matches: 10. Per the germline V gene, CDR1 is MNHNY and CDR2 is SVGAGI (reference sequence). The CDR3, as DNA: TGTGCCAGCAGTCCGCCCGGGACAGGGGGACGGTACACCTTC. Its protein is CASSPPGTGGRYTF.

In its sample, this clone was seen a few times. V usage is TRBV2 and J usage is TRBJ1-1; 7 nucleotides line up with TRBD1. V lost 6 bases, J lost 3 bases, and 10 bases stayed unmatched. The CDR3 runs 15 residues. The V gene's germline CDR1 is SNHLY and CDR2 FYNNEI. The CDR3 DNA is TGTGCCAGCAGATTAATGACAGGGACTTACACTGAAGCTTTCTTT. Residues: CASRLMTGTYTEAFF.

The V and J genes are TRBV18 and TRBJ1-3; D possibly corresponds to TRBD1 (5 bases). The V end was cut by 1 base, the J end by 2 bases, with 12 bases between. Germline CDR1 reads KGHSH; CDR2 reads LQKENI. CDR3 length equals 16 residues. The CDR3 protein is CASSPRGNTAGNTIYF. DNA of the CDR3: TGTGCCAGCTCACCACGGGGCAATACCGCTGGAAACACCATATATTTT. Based on the CDR3 plus reference TRBV18 and TRBJ1-3, the full variable domain is NAGVMQNPRHLVRRRGQEARLRCSPMKGHSHVYWYRQLPEEGLKFMVYLQKENIIDESGMPKERFSAEFPKEGPSILRIQQVVRGDSAAYFCASSPRGNTAGNTIYFGEGSWLTVV.

This clone appeared once. V usage is TRBV4-1 and J usage is TRBJ1-3, with unresolved D. CDR1 and CDR2 from the germline V gene are MGHRA and YSYEKL. V lost 5 bases and J lost 2, with 19 bases in between. This CDR3 spans 17 amino acids. The CDR3 region is CASSSTPPRGTGNTIYF. The CDR3, as DNA: TGCGCCAGCAGCTCGACGCCGCCCCGGGGTACTGGAAACACCATATATTTT.

The CDR3 bases are TGTGCCAGCAGCCAGGGCGGGGGGGCCATTGAGCAGTTCTTC. Its translation: CASSQGGGAIEQFF. V gene TRBV5-6 combines with J gene TRBJ2-1; 9 bases fit TRBD2. This CDR3 region has 14 residues. The J segment lost 9 bases and the V segment lost 4 bases, leaving 8 bases of the junction unmatched. CDR1 SGHDT and CDR2 YYEEEE come from the germline V gene. The variable domain in full, with the rest retrieved from reference TRBV5-6 and TRBJ2-1, is DAGVTQSPTHLIKTRGQQVTLRCSPKSGHDTVSWYQQALGQGPQFIFQYYEEEERQRGNFPDRFSGHQFPNYSSELNVNALLLGDSALYLCASSQGGGAIEQFFGPGTRLTVL.

V usage is TRBV2 and J usage is TRBJ2-2; the D gene is possibly TRBD1 (5 bases). The CDR3 consists of 17 residues. The V and J ends lost 3 bases and 6 bases respectively, with 20 bases between them. Germline CDR1 and CDR2: SNHLY and FYNNEI. The CDR3 region is CASSDYVVAGSAGELFF. The CDR3 DNA sequence: TGTGCCAGCAGTGATTACGTAGTCGCAGGGTCGGCCGGGGAGCTGTTTTTT.

The chain joins TRBV5-1 to TRBJ1-6; D is undetermined. The CDR3 length is 15 residues. Germline V lookup: CDR1 SGHRS, CDR2 YFSETQ. The germline V and J ends were trimmed by 5 bases and 6 bases, with 15 bases remaining between them. CDR3 nucleotides: TGCGCCAGCAGTTCTCGGGTGGTTGGTAATTCACCCCTCCACTTT. Encoded protein: CASSSRVVGNSPLHF.

This rearrangement joins TRBV5-8 to TRBJ1-1; TRBD1 matches 7 bases. Germline V gives CDR1 SGHTS, CDR2 YDEGEE. J was trimmed by 1 base and V by 2 bases; bases with no gene match: 2. The CDR3 spans 14 residues. This chain's CDR3 is CASSFGTANTEAFF. CDR3 DNA sequence: TGTGCCAGCAGCTTCGGGACAGCGAACACTGAAGCTTTCTTT.